The rows below give T cell receptor beta chains drawn from one sample of a study of shared clonotypes between healthy human individuals. Assay: immunoSEQ multiplex PCR; the TCRdb copy retains only in-frame clones and omits some. The profile covers fewer than 600,000 clones, with about four fifths appearing a single time and approximately 13% taken by the ten largest. Sequencing was done on a sample of PBMCs. The receptors were gathered from a woman between 40 and 50 years old in good health. Some clones in this sample may be carry-over from other donors' samples. CDR3s include the opening cysteine and the closing phenylalanine or tryptophan. Each record gives: V gene, D gene, clone size, J gene, CDR3 protein, CDR3 DNA. A D gene is named only where the DNA matches it firmly. For some rows the clone size is stated as once, few or many, or as a class when expanded; others skip it.

V: TRBV25-1; D: .; size: .; J: TRBJ1-2; CDR3: CASSGTGWNGYTF; DNA: TGTGCCAGCAGTGGTACAGGGTGGAATGGCTACACCTTC
V: TRBV4-3; D: .; size: .; J: TRBJ1-2; CDR3: CASSQAVGYGYTF; DNA: TGCGCCAGCAGCCAAGCCGTGGGCTATGGCTACACCTTC
V: TRBV6-5; D: .; size: once; J: TRBJ1-5; CDR3: CASSYVSNQPQHF; DNA: TGTGCCAGCAGTTACGTGAGTAATCAGCCCCAGCATTTT
V: TRBV6-1; D: .; size: once; J: TRBJ2-7; CDR3: CASGVSYEQYF; DNA: TGTGCCAGCGGCGTCTCCTACGAGCAGTACTTC
V: TRBV18; D: .; size: .; J: TRBJ2-5; CDR3: CASSTSGASQETQYF; DNA: TGTGCCAGCTCAACCTCAGGGGCATCCCAAGAGACCCAGTACTTC
V: TRBV2; D: .; size: .; J: TRBJ2-5; CDR3: CASRAPRGQETQYF; DNA: TGTGCCAGCAGAGCTCCCAGGGGACAAGAGACCCAGTACTTC
V: TRBV4-2; D: TRBD1; size: .; J: TRBJ2-7; CDR3: CASSHGTGSYEQYF; DNA: TGTGCCAGCAGCCATGGGACAGGATCATACGAGCAGTACTTC
V: TRBV5-1; D: .; size: .; J: TRBJ2-5; CDR3: CASSSTTGTQETQYF; DNA: TGCGCCAGCAGCTCGACTACAGGAACCCAAGAGACCCAGTACTTC
V: TRBV7-9; D: .; size: once; J: TRBJ2-6; CDR3: CASVSGANVLTF; DNA: TGTGCCAGCGTCTCTGGGGCCAACGTCCTGACTTTC
V: TRBV6-1; D: .; size: .; J: TRBJ2-4; CDR3: CASSEDRGGKNIQYF; DNA: TGTGCCAGCAGTGAAGACAGGGGAGGCAAAAACATTCAGTACTTC
V: TRBV5-1; D: .; size: .; J: TRBJ1-5; CDR3: CASSLEGRHQPQHF; DNA: TGCGCCAGCAGCTTGGAGGGCCGCCATCAGCCCCAGCATTTT
V: TRBV21-1; D: .; size: .; J: TRBJ2-2; CDR3: CASSKDRDTGELFF; DNA: TGTGCCAGCAGCAAAGATCGGGACACCGGGGAGCTGTTTTTT
V: TRBV19; D: .; size: .; J: TRBJ2-2; CDR3: CASRRQVTGTNTGELFF; DNA: TGTGCCAGTAGAAGGCAGGTTACCGGGACGAACACCGGGGAGCTGTTTTTT
V: TRBV5-1; D: TRBD2; size: .; J: TRBJ2-3; CDR3: CASSFGTSGVGGTDTQYF; DNA: TGCGCCAGCAGCTTCGGGACTAGCGGAGTTGGAGGCACAGATACGCAGTATTTT
V: TRBV27; D: TRBD2; size: .; J: TRBJ2-7; CDR3: CASGLAGGYEQYF; DNA: TGTGCCAGCGGACTAGCGGGAGGATACGAGCAGTACTTC
V: TRBV30; D: .; size: .; J: TRBJ2-7; CDR3: CAWRRGDYEQYF; DNA: TGTGCCTGGAGGAGGGGTGACTACGAGCAGTACTTC
V: TRBV27; D: .; size: .; J: TRBJ1-2; CDR3: CASRSKEGRDYGYTF; DNA: TGTGCCAGCAGATCAAAAGAGGGTAGGGACTATGGCTACACCTTC
V: TRBV7-2; D: .; size: .; J: TRBJ1-1; CDR3: CASSQAGKGARTEAFF; DNA: TGTGCCAGCAGCCAAGCAGGAAAAGGGGCGCGGACTGAAGCTTTCTTT
V: TRBV28; D: .; size: .; J: TRBJ1-2; CDR3: CASSLTALYGYTF; DNA: TGTGCCAGCAGTTTGACAGCCCTCTATGGCTACACCTTC
V: TRBV23-1; D: .; size: .; J: TRBJ2-5; CDR3: CATYCGGPPETQYF; DNA: TGCGCCACCTACTGTGGGGGACCCCCGGAGACCCAGTACTTC
V: TRBV19; D: TRBD1; size: .; J: TRBJ2-1; CDR3: CASTRDRGHDEQFF; DNA: TGTGCCAGTACCAGAGACAGGGGGCATGATGAGCAGTTCTTC
V: TRBV28; D: TRBD2; size: .; J: TRBJ2-7; CDR3: CASSLGLAGDEQYF; DNA: TGTGCCAGCAGTCTCGGACTAGCGGGAGACGAGCAGTACTTC
V: TRBV30; D: .; size: .; J: TRBJ1-3; CDR3: CAWSVQGNTIYF; DNA: TGTGCCTGGAGTGTACAGGGAAACACCATATATTTT
V: TRBV5-4; D: TRBD2; size: .; J: TRBJ2-7; CDR3: CASSFGTSFAYEQYF; DNA: TGTGCCAGCAGCTTCGGGACTAGCTTCGCCTACGAGCAGTACTTC
V: TRBV15; D: TRBD1; size: .; J: TRBJ2-5; CDR3: CATSSQPGQQETQYF; DNA: TGTGCCACCAGCTCCCAGCCGGGACAGCAAGAGACCCAGTACTTC